This passage covers 27 T cell receptor beta chains from one sample sequenced in a study of cytomegalovirus exposure and HLA in healthy donors. The PCR was carried out with 60 Vbeta primers and 13 Jbeta primers. The repertoire was sequenced with immunoSEQ multiplex PCR; TCRdb's copy has only in-frame clones and lacks some. The sample has 110,000 to 150,000 clones. Source material: PBMCs. The receptors come from a male donor in good health and CMV-seronegative.

V usage is TRBV10-3 and J usage is TRBJ1-1, with a weak D call TRBD1 (6 bases). The germline gives CDR1 ENHRY, CDR2 SYGVKD. Trimming took 1 base from V and 1 from J, leaving 7 bases between them. The CDR3 covers 14 residues. CDR3 sequence: CAISELGGNTEAFF. The CDR3 DNA reads as TGTGCCATCAGTGAGTTAGGGGGGAACACTGAAGCTTTCTTT.

The chain has TRBV6-1 and TRBJ1-1; TRBD1 aligns across 7 bases. CDR1 and CDR2 (germline): MNHNS, SASEGT. J gave up 1 base and V 7 bases, and 9 bases lay outside the gene matches. The CDR3 runs 15 residues. CDR3: CASIPRDRPNTEAFF. In DNA, the CDR3 is TGTGCCAGCATCCCCAGGGACAGACCGAACACTGAAGCTTTCTTT.

The chain is built from TRBV28 and TRBJ1-2; no definite D call. V dropped 6 bases and J dropped 0 bases, with 17 bases sitting between them. Germline-derived CDR1 and CDR2 are MDHEN and SYDVKM. CDR3 size: 16 residues. Written as DNA, the CDR3 is TGTGCCAGCAGGATCAGTTTCGGAGGTGCTAACTATGGCTACACCTTC. Amino acid sequence: CASRISFGGANYGYTF.

V and J are TRBV6-5 and TRBJ2-2; TRBD1 is a possible D gene (7 bases). The ends were cut back, 5 bases at V and 7 bases at J, with 17 bases in the middle. The CDR3 is 15 residues long. Germline V gives CDR1 MNHEY, CDR2 SVGAGI. CDR3 sequence reads: CASSGSGGRSGELFF. The DNA of the CDR3 is TGTGCCAGCAGTGGGTCAGGGGGGCGGAGCGGGGAGCTGTTTTTT.

This chain uses TRBV27 with TRBJ1-5, with D possibly being TRBD1 (5 bases). The CDR3 runs 13 residues. CDR1 and CDR2 (germline): MNHEY, SMNVEV (reference sequence). V was pared by 6 bases and J by 5 bases, with 11 bases between. CDR3 sequence: CASSSTTDQPQHF. CDR3 DNA: TGTGCCAGCAGCTCTACGACAGATCAGCCCCAGCATTTT.

The CDR3 loop reads CASSLSAQGSTEAFF. The CDR3 bases are TGTGCCAGCAGCTTGTCGGCACAGGGGAGCACTGAAGCTTTCTTT. V usage is TRBV5-4 and J usage is TRBJ1-1; 7 nucleotides match TRBD1. J gave up 4 bases and V 1 base, and 7 bases lay outside the gene matches. Germline V gene data show CDR1 as SGHNT and CDR2 as YYREEE (reference sequence). The CDR3 is 15 residues long.

The chain employs TRBV4-3 and TRBJ2-5, with 9 bases identical to TRBD1. Germline V gives CDR1 LGHNA, CDR2 YSLEER. This CDR3 spans 14 amino acids. Trimming took 1 base from V and 4 from J; bases not matched to a gene: 1. The CDR3 DNA sequence: TGCGCCAGCAGCCAAGTGGGACAGGGAGAGACCCAGTACTTC. Protein sequence: CASSQVGQGETQYF.

The chain couples TRBV30 to TRBJ2-7; 10 nucleotides align to TRBD1. V gave up 2 bases and J gave up 4 bases; unmatched junction bases: 5. CDR1 GTSNPN and CDR2 SVGIG come from the germline V gene (reference sequence). The CDR3 spans 14 residues. The CDR3 reads CAWSPGTGAYEQYF. The CDR3 nucleotides read TGTGCCTGGAGTCCCGGGACAGGGGCGTACGAGCAGTACTTC.

The chain combines TRBV28 with TRBJ2-5; 9 nucleotides agree with TRBD1. Per the germline V gene, CDR1 is MDHEN and CDR2 is SYDVKM. The CDR3 is made up of 16 amino acids. V dropped 5 bases and J dropped 2; count of bases not matched to a gene: 9. The chain's CDR3 is CASSKSGTGKQETQYF. Written as DNA, the CDR3 is TGTGCCAGCAGTAAATCCGGGACAGGGAAACAAGAGACCCAGTACTTC. Full variable domain (rest looked up from reference TRBV28 and TRBJ2-5): DVKVTQSSRYLVKRTGEKVFLECVQDMDHENMFWYRQDPGLGLRLIYFSYDVKMKEKGDIPEGYSVSREKKERFSLILESASTNQTSMYLCASSKSGTGKQETQYFGPGTRLLVL.

V and J are TRBV5-6 and TRBJ1-5, with a tentative D call TRBD1 (6 bases). The germline V gene has CDR1 SGHDT and CDR2 YYEEEE. V was trimmed by 2 bases and J by 2 bases, leaving 8 bases between them. CDR3 length equals 14 residues. As DNA, the CDR3 is TGTGCCAGCAGCTTCCGACAGGGCAATCAGCCCCAGCATTTT. Translating gives CASSFRQGNQPQHF. Looking up the rest from reference TRBV5-6 and TRBJ1-5 gives the full variable domain: DAGVTQSPTHLIKTRGQQVTLRCSPKSGHDTVSWYQQALGQGPQFIFQYYEEEERQRGNFPDRFSGHQFPNYSSELNVNALLLGDSALYLCASSFRQGNQPQHFGDGTRLSIL.

V and J are TRBV5-1 and TRBJ1-1; D may be TRBD1 (6 bases). Germline lookup yields CDR1 SGHRS and CDR2 YFSETQ. V was trimmed by 3 bases and J by 4 bases, leaving 16 bases between them. This CDR3 is built from 15 residues. CDR3: CASSSPGAVGTEAFF. CDR3 sequence (DNA): TGCGCCAGCAGCTCCCCAGGGGCCGTTGGCACTGAAGCTTTCTTT.

The chain recombines TRBV10-3 with TRBJ2-1; possible D gene TRBD1, 6 bases. This CDR3 comprises 17 residues. The germline CDR1 and CDR2 sequences are ENHRY and SYGVKD. Trimming pared 4 bases from V and 3 bases from J, leaving 19 bases between. DNA for the CDR3: TGTGCCATCAGTGCCACCACACAGGGTCCGCACTACAATGAGCAGTTCTTC. Translation gives CAISATTQGPHYNEQFF.

This chain links TRBV11-2 with TRBJ1-6; D not resolved. The V end lost 1 base, the J end lost 10 bases, and 17 bases lay between the germline ends. Germline V CDR1 and CDR2: SGHAT, FQNNGV. The CDR3 has 16 amino acids. DNA of the CDR3: TGTGCCAGCAGCTTAGTTGCAGCACTATCCCAATCACCCCTCCACTTT. It translates to CASSLVAALSQSPLHF.

V is TRBV2 and J is TRBJ2-7; D remains unclear. This CDR3 spans 16 amino acids. Per germline, CDR1 SNHLY and CDR2 FYNNEI. Trimming cost V 4 bases and J 1 base, with 17 bases left between them. CDR3: CASSGQRARISYEQYF. DNA of the CDR3: TGTGCCAGCAGTGGACAACGAGCACGAATATCCTACGAGCAGTACTTC.

The rearrangement links TRBV20-1 to TRBJ2-5, with D unclear. Looked up from germline, CDR1 is DFQATT and CDR2 is SNEGSKA (reference sequence). This CDR3 spans 10 amino acids. Trimming pared 5 bases from V and 5 bases from J, leaving 6 bases between. The CDR3 reads CSAASETQYF. For the CDR3, the DNA is TGCAGTGCTGCGAGTGAGACCCAGTACTTC.

The rearrangement joins TRBV6-5 to TRBJ1-1; possible D gene TRBD1, 6 bases. CDR3 length: 15 amino acids. CDR1 is MNHEY, CDR2 SVGAGI, per germline. V was clipped by 0 bases and J by 5 bases, with 13 bases between them. In DNA form, the CDR3 reads TGTGCCAGCAGTTACTCGATAAGGGGGTGGACTGAAGCTTTCTTT. Its translation: CASSYSIRGWTEAFF.

The chain carries TRBV5-1 and TRBJ2-5, with D possibly matching TRBD1 (6 bases). Trimming stripped 6 bases from V and 3 bases from J, with 15 bases between. Looked up from germline, CDR1 is SGHRS and CDR2 is YFSETQ. The CDR3 consists of 14 residues. CDR3 DNA: TGCGCCAGCACTGCAGGGGTAGGCAAAGAGACCCAGTACTTC. Translation gives CASTAGVGKETQYF.

CDR3 loop: CASSAGGLGNTIYF. The CDR3 DNA follows: TGCGCCAGCAGCGCGGGGGGGCTTGGAAACACCATATATTTT. The chain links TRBV5-1 to TRBJ1-3; D possibly corresponds to TRBD1 (6 bases). The CDR3 extends over 14 amino acids. The V end lost 4 bases, the J end lost 3 bases, and 11 bases lay between the germline ends. Germline V gene lookup returns CDR1 SGHRS and CDR2 YFSETQ.

The chain combines TRBV29-1 with TRBJ2-5; weak D call: TRBD1 (6 bases). The V end lost 6 bases, the J end lost 5 bases, and 16 bases lay between the germline ends. CDR1 is SQVTM, CDR2 ANQGSEA, per germline. The CDR3 is 13 residues long. CDR3 amino acids: CSVGARGRETQYF. Here the CDR3 DNA reads TGCAGCGTGGGGGCCCGGGGCCGCGAGACCCAGTACTTC.

This chain links TRBV29-1 with TRBJ2-5, with D perhaps matching TRBD2 (6 bases). The CDR3 has 13 residues. Trimming took off 1 base at V and 9 bases at J, with 15 bases between the two ends. Germline V lookup: CDR1 SQVTM, CDR2 ANQGSEA. The CDR3 region has the DNA TGCAGCGTTGAAGCCTCGGGAGCCGAGGCCCAGTACTTC. Translation gives CSVEASGAEAQYF.

On this clone itself: The junction does not match germline at one end; this may be a read error. The chain couples TRBV4-2 to TRBJ2-1; perhaps TRBD2 as D (5 bases). Germline V gives CDR1 LGHNA, CDR2 YNFKEQ. This CDR3 spans 16 amino acids. CDR3 sequence reads: CASSQEAATSDNEQFF. Here the CDR3 DNA reads TGTGCCAGCAGCCAAGAAGCGGCCACCTCCGACAATGAGCAGTTCTTC.

This sequence joins TRBV6-1 and TRBJ1-2; D gene uncertain. The V end lost 1 base, the J end lost 4 bases, and 13 bases lay between the germline ends. Per the germline V gene, CDR1 is MNHNS and CDR2 is SASEGT. The CDR3 is 15 amino acids. CDR3 in DNA: TGTGCCAGCAGTGAAGGCCCCGCGAAGTCCTATGGCTACACCTTC. Translation: CASSEGPAKSYGYTF.

The genes are TRBV30 and TRBJ2-7; 7 bases line up with TRBD2. CDR1 and CDR2 (germline): GTSNPN, SVGIG (reference sequence). CDR3 length equals 16 residues. Trimming cost V 0 bases and J 6 bases; bases outside gene matches: 14. The CDR3 region has the DNA TGTGCCTGGAGTGTATCGGGGGGATTCGGTGTTTCCGAGCAGTACTTC. The encoded protein is CAWSVSGGFGVSEQYF.

This chain connects TRBV5-1 to TRBJ2-5; 10 positions agree with TRBD1. Per germline, CDR1 SGHRS and CDR2 YFSETQ. V was pared by 5 bases and J by 5 bases, with 9 bases of the junction left unmatched. The CDR3 sequence is 15 residues long. Here the CDR3 DNA reads TGCGCCAGCAGATGGACAGGGGGTATGGAGGAGACCCAGTACTTC. This translates into CASRWTGGMEETQYF.

The chain carries TRBV19 and TRBJ2-7, with TRBD2 identical over 7 bases. V lost 1 base, J lost 3 bases, and 6 bases stayed unmatched. The germline V gene encodes CDR1 LNHDA and CDR2 SQIVND (reference sequence). The CDR3 runs to 15 residues. The CDR3 reads CASSIGGLPHYEQYF. CDR3 sequence (DNA): TGTGCCAGTAGTATAGGGGGACTACCCCACTACGAGCAGTACTTC.

The rearrangement joins TRBV11-2 to TRBJ2-3, with D possibly TRBD2 on 5 matching bases. Germline loops: CDR1 SGHAT, CDR2 FQNNGV. The CDR3 is 13 residues long. V was shortened by 9 bases and J by 2 bases, with 12 bases between the two germline ends. Here the CDR3 DNA reads TGTGCCAGTTGCCTGGACTTCACAGATACGCAGTATTTT. Translated: CASCLDFTDTQYF.

V is TRBV19 and J is TRBJ1-1, with D maybe TRBD1 (6 bases). The V and J ends lost 7 bases and 5 bases respectively, with 17 bases between them. The germline V gene has CDR1 LNHDA and CDR2 SQIVND (reference sequence). The CDR3 covers 14 residues. The CDR3 is CASIKLARGTEAFF. The CDR3 DNA sequence: TGTGCCAGTATCAAATTAGCGAGGGGGACTGAAGCTTTCTTT.